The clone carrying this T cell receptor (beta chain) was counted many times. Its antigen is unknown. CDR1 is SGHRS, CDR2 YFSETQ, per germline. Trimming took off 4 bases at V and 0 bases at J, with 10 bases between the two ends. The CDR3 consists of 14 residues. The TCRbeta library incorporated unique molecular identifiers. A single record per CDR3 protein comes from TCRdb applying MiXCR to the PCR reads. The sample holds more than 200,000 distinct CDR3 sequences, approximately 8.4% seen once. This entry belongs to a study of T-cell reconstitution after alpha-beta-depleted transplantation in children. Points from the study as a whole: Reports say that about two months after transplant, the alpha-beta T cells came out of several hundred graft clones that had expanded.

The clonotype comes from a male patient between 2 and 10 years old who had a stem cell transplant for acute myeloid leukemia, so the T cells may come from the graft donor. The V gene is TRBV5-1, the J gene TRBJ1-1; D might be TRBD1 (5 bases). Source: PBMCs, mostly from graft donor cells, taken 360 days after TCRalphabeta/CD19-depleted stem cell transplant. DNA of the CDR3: TGCGCCAGCAGCGGGGGACTCATGAACACTGAAGCTTTCTTT. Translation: CASSGGLMNTEAFF.